A selection of T cell receptor beta chains follows, all from one sample in a study of cytomegalovirus exposure and HLA in healthy donors. Sequencing used immunoSEQ multiplex PCR; TCRdb keeps in-frame clones, though not all of them. This table has about 65,000 clones, 70% to 85% appearing once. Sequenced sample: PBMCs. The receptors here all came from a girl aged 10 to 17 in good health and CMV-seropositive. Each CDR3 is given without its conserved first and last residue. The D gene is left open where the match is weak.

V,D,length,J,CDR3
TRBV5-1,TRBD2,13,TRBJ2-3,ASSTSGTGTDTQY
TRBV5-1,-,13,TRBJ2-7,ASSPPYDSSYEQY
TRBV15,-,10,TRBJ1-5,ATTRGNQPQH
TRBV11-2,-,9,TRBJ2-7,ASSPYYEQY
TRBV29-1,-,14,TRBJ2-1,SVSTTGLARNNEQF
TRBV27,-,11,TRBJ2-1,ASSRQPQVQQF
TRBV5-4,-,10,TRBJ2-1,ASSPSPNEQF
TRBV7-2,TRBD1,10,TRBJ1-1,ASSWDRERAF
TRBV5-1,TRBD1,14,TRBJ1-6,ASSLASLTGGSPLH
TRBV5-1,-,12,TRBJ2-1,ATSPGDGIHEQF
TRBV6-1,-,13,TRBJ1-5,ASSLSGNLNQPQH
TRBV2,-,12,TRBJ1-2,ASSDRRQTYGYT
TRBV4-3,TRBD2,12,TRBJ2-7,ASSQIAGEGEQY
TRBV2,-,16,TRBJ2-7,ASRTDINREWWSYEQY
TRBV29-1,-,10,TRBJ2-1,SVVLAYNEQF
TRBV5-1,-,13,TRBJ1-6,ASRPGARGNSPLH
TRBV6-5,-,11,TRBJ1-1,ASSYPRSTEAF
TRBV6-1,TRBD1,14,TRBJ1-4,ASSEGPGTVNEKLF